This T cell receptor beta chain originates from a study of spatial heterogeneity in lung cancer. Study findings and constraints: At tumor resection, ubiquitous expanded TCRs were detected in blood more often than later.

V was clipped by 6 bases and J by 8 bases; unmatched bases: 11. Germline lookup yields CDR1 LNHDA and CDR2 SQIVND (reference sequence). This CDR3 is built from 16 residues. Unique molecular identifiers, one per molecule, were present on every TCR cDNA molecule. TCRdb passed the 5' RACE reads through MiXCR, listing each CDR3 protein once. The table shows about 82,000 distinct CDR3 sequences, with roughly an eighth occurring only once. Regarding time point: sample taken at primary tumor resection. Unsorted whole RNA of tumor, nontumor lung or frozen PBMC was sequenced. The donors were 72 patients with non-small cell lung cancer that was early-stage and untreated. As for this clonotype: The target antigen is unknown.

This chain connects TRBV19 to TRBJ2-1, with TRBD2 matching over 12 bases. The source of this sequence is a male donor with early-stage non-small cell lung cancer. The material sequenced was PBMCs, taken at surgery. The CDR3 region is CASRRTTSGSSYEQFF. As DNA, the CDR3 is TGTGCCAGTAGAAGGACGACTAGCGGGAGTAGTTATGAGCAGTTCTTC.